The 21 T cell receptor beta chains reported below all come from one sample, sequenced in a study of blood T cell repertoires in COVID-19. Method: immunoSEQ multiplex PCR; TCRdb's copy keeps in-frame clones and lacks some. The sample contains about 75,000 clones, 88% of which appear only once. Material: peripheral blood. The receptors were sampled from a human donor in a cohort sampled during active COVID-19.

This chain uses TRBV3-1 (or the pseudogene TRBV3-2) with TRBJ2-1, with D hard to call. V was cut by 2 bases and J by 5 bases, with 4 bases left in between. In germline, CDR1 is LGHDT, CDR2 YNNKEL (reference sequence). This CDR3 comprises 12 residues. CDR3 nucleotide sequence: TGTGCCAGCAGCCAATACAACAATGAGCAGTTCTTC. Translated: CASSQYNNEQFF.

In this sample, this clone turned up once. Written as DNA, the CDR3 is TGCAGTGCTAGTCACCGGACTAGCGGGGACTACAATGAGCAGTTCTTC. It translates to CSASHRTSGDYNEQFF. The chain employs TRBV20-1 and TRBJ2-1; TRBD2 aligns across 12 bases. The germline CDR1 and CDR2 sequences are DFQATT and SNEGSKA (reference sequence). With 3 bases clipped from V and 3 bases from J, the junction kept 6 bases outside the gene matches. The length of the CDR3 is 16 residues.

The chain recombines TRBV11-3 with TRBJ2-2; D remains ambiguous. CDR3 length: 12 residues. Trimming shortened V by 4 bases and J by 8 bases, and 8 bases separated the two germline ends. Germline V gene sequence: CDR1 SGHNT, CDR2 YENEEA. The CDR3 spells CASSSRVGELFF. CDR3 nucleotides: TGTGCCAGCAGCTCCCGAGTGGGGGAGCTGTTTTTT. Complete variable domain (other parts from reference TRBV11-3 and TRBJ2-2): EAGVVQSPRYKIIEKKQPVAFWCNPISGHNTLYWYLQNLGQGPELLIRYENEEAVDDSQLPKDRFSAERLKGVDSTLKIQPAELGDSAVYLCASSSRVGELFFGEGSRLTVL.

The V gene is TRBV5-1, the J gene TRBJ1-2; perhaps TRBD1 as D (6 bases). Germline lookup yields CDR1 SGHRS and CDR2 YFSETQ. The CDR3 is 13 residues long. The ends were cut back, 6 bases at V and 2 bases at J, with 11 bases in the middle. For the CDR3, the DNA is TGCGCCAGCAACCTAGGACAGAACTATGGCTACACCTTC. Translated, it gives CASNLGQNYGYTF.

This clone showed up just a few times. The rearrangement links TRBV10-3 to TRBJ2-7; maybe TRBD1 (6 bases). From germline, CDR1 is ENHRY and CDR2 SYGVKD. The CDR3 runs 12 residues. V dropped 6 bases and J dropped 2 bases, with 8 bases sitting between them. CDR3 amino acids: CAIRDRTYEQYF. CDR3 DNA: TGTGCCATCAGAGACAGGACCTACGAGCAGTACTTC.

The chain couples TRBV2 to TRBJ1-5; the D is unclear. Trimming removed 6 bases at V and 2 bases at J, with 11 bases between. Germline values: CDR1 SNHLY, CDR2 FYNNEI. The CDR3 runs to 14 residues. The CDR3, as DNA: TGTGCCAGCAGCAGATCGGGAGGCAATCAGCCCCAGCATTTT. Translation: CASSRSGGNQPQHF. Variable domain in full (rest from reference TRBV2 and TRBJ1-5): EPEVTQTPSHQVTQMGQEVILRCVPISNHLYFYWYRQILGQKVEFLVSFYNNEISEKSEIFDDQFSVERPDGSNFTLKIRSTKLEDSAMYFCASSRSGGNQPQHFGDGTRLSIL.

A remark on this clone: One end of the junction does not line up with germline, which may come from a read error. This chain joins TRBV4-1 and TRBJ2-5; D is unclear. CDR1 and CDR2 (germline): MGHRA, YSYEKL. This CDR3 comprises 18 residues. CDR3 protein: CARSRLANNPVSQETQYF. CDR3 DNA: TGCGCCCGCAGCCGACTGGCCAATAATCCCGTGAGCCAAGAGACCCAGTACTTC.

The chain employs TRBV6-4 and TRBJ2-2, with D perhaps matching TRBD2 (5 bases). Trimming took 4 bases from V and 4 from J, leaving 10 bases between them. Germline CDR1 reads MRHNA; CDR2 reads SNTAGT. CDR3 length: 14 residues. CDR3 coding DNA: TGTGCCAGCAGTGGGCTAGCCTTCACCGGGGAGCTGTTTTTT. It is translated as CASSGLAFTGELFF.

The chain employs TRBV6-2 or TRBV6-3 and TRBJ2-1; D unresolved. CDR3 length equals 15 residues. Germline-derived CDR1 and CDR2 are MNHEY and SVGEGT. Trimming cost V 2 bases and J 2 bases, with 10 bases left between them. CDR3 DNA sequence: TGTGCCAGCAGTTACACAACTACAACCTACAATGAGCAGTTCTTC. Translation: CASSYTTTTYNEQFF.

As to this clone: This sample includes further DNA sequences coding for the same CDR3. The chain couples TRBV28 to TRBJ1-1, with D possibly being TRBD1 (6 bases). V shed 5 bases and J shed 7 bases, with 20 bases lying between them. There are 15 residues in the CDR3. The germline V gene encodes CDR1 MDHEN and CDR2 SYDVKM. CDR3 coding DNA: TGTGCCAGCAGTAGTACAGGGAGCGGTGGATATGAAGCTTTCTTT. This translates into CASSSTGSGGYEAFF.

The chain recombines TRBV5-1 with TRBJ1-1, with a possible D match to TRBD1 (5 bases). CDR1 is SGHRS, CDR2 YFSETQ, per germline. This CDR3 comprises 16 residues. V lost 5 bases and J 0 bases, leaving 17 bases between the germline ends. The CDR3 loop reads CASSPRPGSLNTEAFF. CDR3 nucleotide sequence: TGCGCCAGCAGTCCCAGGCCAGGGTCGCTGAACACTGAAGCTTTCTTT.

The chain combines TRBV4-1 with TRBJ2-1; possible D gene TRBD1, 5 bases. Trimming pared 0 bases from V and 1 base from J, leaving 10 bases between. The CDR3 covers 16 residues. Germline CDR1 reads MGHRA; CDR2 reads YSYEKL. The CDR3, as DNA: TGCGCCAGCAGCCAAGATCCGCAGGGATCCTACAATGAGCAGTTCTTC. It encodes CASSQDPQGSYNEQFF.

The chain links TRBV7-9 to TRBJ1-5; TRBD1 is a possible D gene (5 bases). Germline-derived CDR1 and CDR2 are SEHNR and FQNEAQ (reference sequence). Trimming shortened V by 0 bases and J by 6 bases, and 6 bases separated the two germline ends. CDR3 length: 13 amino acids. Here the CDR3 DNA reads TGTGCCAGCAGCTTAGCAGGGGCTCAGCCCCAGCATTTT. Its protein product is CASSLAGAQPQHF.

The chain joins TRBV18 to TRBJ2-5; TRBD2 might be the D (5 bases). The germline gives CDR1 KGHSH, CDR2 LQKENI. The length of the CDR3 is 13 residues. With 4 bases removed from V and 5 bases from J, the gap between germline ends came to 11 bases. CDR3 sequence: CASSRARGETQYF. The CDR3 region has the DNA TGTGCCAGCTCACGGGCAAGAGGGGAGACCCAGTACTTC.

The chain uses TRBV19 and TRBJ2-7, with TRBD1 as a possible D gene (6 bases). This CDR3 spans 13 amino acids. V lost 4 bases and J lost 7, with 14 bases in between. The germline V gene encodes CDR1 LNHDA and CDR2 SQIVND (reference sequence). For the CDR3, the DNA is TGTGCCAGTAGTACCGGACAGTCTACTGAGCAGTACTTC. Translation: CASSTGQSTEQYF.

This rearrangement joins TRBV11-2 to TRBJ2-5, with D tentatively TRBD2 (6 bases). CDR1 and CDR2 (germline): SGHAT, FQNNGV. Trimming cost V 1 base and J 5 bases, with 8 bases left between them. The CDR3 is 13 residues long. In DNA, the CDR3 is TGTGCCAGCAGCTTAGGGGGACTGGAGACCCAGTACTTC. As protein: CASSLGGLETQYF.

This sequence joins TRBV10-3 and TRBJ1-6, with a weak D call TRBD1 (6 bases). The V and J ends lost 10 bases and 5 bases respectively, with 12 bases between them. Germline V gene data show CDR1 as ENHRY and CDR2 as SYGVKD. This CDR3 comprises 13 residues. The DNA of the CDR3 is TGTGCCACGACAGGATTGAATAATTCACCCCTCCACTTT. Amino acid sequence: CATTGLNNSPLHF.

The chain uses TRBV7-2 and TRBJ1-4; the D is unclear. With 5 bases removed from V and 10 bases from J, the gap between germline ends came to 11 bases. The CDR3 is made up of 12 amino acids. CDR1 and CDR2 from the germline V gene are SGHTA and FQGNSA. The CDR3 reads CASSQISGKLFF. The DNA for the CDR3 is TGTGCCAGCAGCCAAATATCCGGAAAACTGTTTTTT.

The chain employs TRBV5-4 and TRBJ2-2; 9 nucleotides match TRBD1. The V and J ends lost 4 bases and 2 bases, in that order; junction bases with no gene match: 6. The CDR3 extends over 16 amino acids. Per germline, CDR1 SGHNT and CDR2 YYREEE (reference sequence). The CDR3: CASSLWTGVNTGELFF. The DNA of the CDR3 is TGTGCCAGCAGCCTTTGGACAGGGGTTAACACCGGGGAGCTGTTTTTT.

CDR3 protein: CASRDSAGPQETQYF. CDR3 DNA sequence: TGTGCCAGTAGAGATTCGGCGGGGCCCCAAGAGACCCAGTACTTC. This rearrangement joins TRBV19 to TRBJ2-5; TRBD2 might be the D (6 bases). V lost 6 bases and J 1 base, leaving 15 bases between the germline ends. The CDR3 has 15 amino acids. Germline values: CDR1 LNHDA, CDR2 SQIVND (reference sequence).

The gene calls are TRBV19 and TRBJ2-5, with D perhaps TRBD1 (6 bases). V lost 7 bases and J lost 7, with 13 bases in between. Looked up from germline, CDR1 is LNHDA and CDR2 is SQIVND (reference sequence). The CDR3 sequence is 12 residues long. The CDR3 loop is CASTEDRGTQYF. CDR3 DNA sequence: TGTGCCAGTACCGAGGACAGAGGGACCCAGTACTTC.